This T cell receptor beta chain originates from a study of blood T cell repertoires in COVID-19. Across the study: Samples taken during acute and convalescent COVID-19 were collected in the United States, Italy and Spain. T cells, B-cell-depleted T cells, or PBMCs provided the cDNA or gDNA that served as material.

The germline V gene encodes CDR1 SGHNT and CDR2 YENEEA. This CDR3 spans 15 amino acids. Germline trimming cut 4 bases from V and 5 bases from J; bases unmatched to any gene: 6. This clone came up a few times. Original handling: Reference gene primer amplification yielded estimated nucleated cell counts. TCRdb's table, derived via immunoSEQ multiplex PCR, lists solely in-frame clones and lacks some. The V and J calls and clone size were taken over from that table, and D and trimming were inferred from the DNA. The repertoire holds 95,000 to 150,000 clones, with around four fifths as singletons. This receptor was obtained from a human donor in a cohort sampled during active COVID-19. The gene calls are TRBV11-3 and TRBJ2-2, with 8 bases lining up with TRBD1. The sample was peripheral blood. CDR3 coding DNA: TGTGCCAGCAGCTCCTGGACAGGGCAGACCGGGGAGCTGTTTTTT. Translating gives CASSSWTGQTGELFF.